This T cell receptor (beta chain) derives from a study of blood T cells in healthy people across ages. The second PCR ran roughly 7 to 12 cycles with a sample-barcoded 5' primer and J-beta primers. TCRdb reprocessed the 5' RACE reads with MiXCR, giving one entry per CDR3 protein. The sample shows roughly 2 million distinct CDR3 sequences, about 49% of them seen only once. This clonotype was seen only a few times. Input material: blood. The sequence was collected from a woman between 40 and 50 years old in good health.

The CDR3 region has the DNA TGCAGCGTTGAAGATTCTGGGACAAGTACCTACGAGCAGTACTTC. Translated: CSVEDSGTSTYEQYF. The chain joins TRBV29-1 to TRBJ2-7; possibly TRBD1 for D (6 bases). This CDR3 has 15 amino acids. CDR1 is SQVTM and CDR2 is ANQGSEA in the germline V gene. V was clipped by 0 bases and J by 2 bases, with 14 bases between them.